This is a list of T cell receptor beta chains from one sample in a study of blood T cell repertoires in COVID-19. Libraries were prepared by immunoSEQ multiplex PCR; TCRdb keeps only in-frame clonotypes and omits some of them. The profile shows under 200,000 clones, 79% of them singletons. Material for sequencing was PBMCs or T cells enriched from blood (not recorded which). The receptors originated from a woman aged 70-85 years in a cohort exposed to, infected with or recovered from COVID-19 (not recorded which). The CDR3 runs from the conserved cysteine through the conserved F or W. Each record gives: clone size, D gene, J gene, V gene, CDR3 DNA, CDR3 protein. The D gene is left open where the match is weak. The listing skips clone size in some rows; elsewhere it reads once, few, many or a size class.

>.|.|TRBJ2-7|TRBV9
TGTGCCAGCAGCCTCTACCCCCGCGTGGGCGAGCTCTACGAGCAGTACTTC
CASSLYPRVGELYEQYF
>.|.|TRBJ1-2|TRBV28
TGTGCCAGCAACTCCCTCCGAGGCGGGGCCTATGGCTACACCTTC
CASNSLRGGAYGYTF
>few|TRBD1|TRBJ1-1|TRBV11-2
TGTGCCAGCAGCTTCGGACAGGGAAACACTGAAGCTTTCTTT
CASSFGQGNTEAFF
>.|.|TRBJ2-7|TRBV18
TGTGCCAGCTCACCAAACAGGGAGCAGTACTTC
CASSPNREQYF
>.|.|TRBJ1-1|TRBV19
TGTGCCAGTAGTACCACGATCCAGGGTCCGGCTTTCTTT
CASSTTIQGPAFF
>.|TRBD1|TRBJ1-1|TRBV16
TGTGCCAGCAGCCGGTTGGGACAGGGAAACACTGAAGCTTTCTTT
CASSRLGQGNTEAFF
>.|TRBD2|TRBJ2-7|TRBV27
TGTGCCAGCAGTTTACTTCCGGCTAGCGGGAGGTACGAGCAGTACTTC
CASSLLPASGRYEQYF
>.|TRBD1|TRBJ1-4|TRBV5-1
TGCGCCAGCAGCTTCGACAGGGGGAATGAAAAACTGTTTTTT
CASSFDRGNEKLFF
>.|TRBD1|TRBJ2-5|TRBV7-2
TGTGCCAGCAGCCCCCACAGGGGGCCAGGGGAGACCCAGTACTTC
CASSPHRGPGETQYF
>.|TRBD2|TRBJ2-7|TRBV11-2
TGTGCCAGCAGCCCCCAACGTATGGGACTAGGACAATACGAGCAGTACTTC
CASSPQRMGLGQYEQYF
>.|.|TRBJ2-7|TRBV5-1
TGCGCCAGCAGCTACCCCGACAGGTCCTACGAGCAGTACTTC
CASSYPDRSYEQYF
>.|.|TRBJ2-3|TRBV15
TGTGCCACCAGGCGGGACCGAGTGAGGGATACGCAGTATTTT
CATRRDRVRDTQYF
>.|TRBD1|TRBJ2-5|TRBV9
TGTGCCAGCAGCGCCTTCCCGGGACAGGGAGAGACCCAGTACTTC
CASSAFPGQGETQYF
>.|TRBD2|TRBJ2-7|TRBV14
TGTGCCAGCAGCCAAGGATTAGCGGGAGTTGCATACTTC
CASSQGLAGVAYF
>.|TRBD2|TRBJ2-7|TRBV7-6
TGTGCCAGCAGCATGAGTAGCGGGAGTGCTCTCGAGCAGTACTTC
CASSMSSGSALEQYF
>.|TRBD1|TRBJ2-7|TRBV18
TGTGCCAGCTCACCGGGACAGGGATTCACCGAGCAGTACTTC
CASSPGQGFTEQYF
>.|.|TRBJ2-7|TRBV5-1
TGCGCCAGCAGCTTGGGACATCTCTACGAGCAGTACTTC
CASSLGHLYEQYF
>.|TRBD2|TRBJ2-3|TRBV28
TGTGCCAGCAGCCTTACTAGCGGGAGGGTAGGCACAGATACGCAGTATTTT
CASSLTSGRVGTDTQYF
>.|TRBD1|TRBJ1-1|TRBV4-3
TGCGCCAGCAGCCAAGAAACAGGGGCCCTTGAAGCTTTCTTT
CASSQETGALEAFF
>.|TRBD1|TRBJ1-6|TRBV28
TGTGCCAGCAGTGACCCGACAGGGGCCTATAATTCACCCCTCCACTTT
CASSDPTGAYNSPLHF
>.|.|TRBJ2-5|TRBV4-3
TGCGCCAGCAGCCAAGATTGGGGAGGAATGAAGACCCAGTACTTC
CASSQDWGGMKTQYF
>.|.|TRBJ2-4|TRBV7-8
TGTGCCAGCAGCTTAGTTTTCGGACAGTTAGCCAAAAACATTCAGTACTTC
CASSLVFGQLAKNIQYF
>.|TRBD2|TRBJ2-2|TRBV4-2
TGTGCCAGCAGCCAAGATCAAATAGGACTAGCGAGCATGGGGGAGCTGTTTTTT
CASSQDQIGLASMGELFF